The entry that follows covers one TCR beta chain sequence. This sample was taken from a study of blood T cell repertoires in COVID-19. Study overall: The cDNA or gDNA used as material had been derived from T cells, B-cell-depleted T cells, or PBMCs.

The protocol was immunoSEQ multiplex PCR, while the TCRdb copy is restricted to in-frame clones and leaves out a portion. The sample records 110,000 or so clones, over 70% being singletons. Trimming removed 5 bases at V and 7 bases at J, with 11 bases between. The CDR3 contains 12 residues. CDR1 is MNHEY and CDR2 is SMNVEV in the germline V gene (reference sequence). The gene calls are TRBV27 and TRBJ1-2, with D hard to call. The sequencing input was peripheral blood. The receptor was isolated from a man aged 45-60 years with acute or convalescent COVID-19. The CDR3 nucleotides are TGTGCCAGCAGTCCGCCTGCGGGTGGCTACACCTTC. Translation: CASSPPAGGYTF.